The 19 T cell receptor beta chains in this list originate from one sample, sequenced in a study of blood T cell repertoires in COVID-19 (dated by TCRdb to 2020 to 2021). The library was produced with the immunoSEQ multiplex PCR assay. Here the immuneACCESS table is served through TCRdb, limited to in-frame sequences with V and J called. Missing clones are a known gap in these copies; in checked studies unresolved V genes cover under half, and the rest lacks a known reason. The sample profile shows roughly 430,000 clones; more than 70% of them were found once. The ten largest clones capture approximately 1.5% of the sample. The sample taken for sequencing was PBMCs or T cells enriched from blood (not recorded which). These receptors came from a woman between 18 and 30 years old who had been exposed to COVID-19.

J is TRBJ2-1 and V is TRBV9, with 7 bases that match TRBD1. Trimming cost V 4 bases and J 4 bases; bases outside gene matches: 8. The CDR3 consists of 15 residues. CDR1 and CDR2 from the germline V gene are SGDLS and YYNGEE. CDR3 sequence: CASSPSGQAYNEQFF. The CDR3 DNA follows: TGTGCCAGCAGCCCCTCAGGACAGGCTTACAATGAGCAGTTCTTC.

The chain has TRBV12-3 or TRBV12-4 and TRBJ1-1; 8 nucleotides align to TRBD1. The CDR3 runs 12 residues. Unmatched junction bases numbered 2, after V lost 3 bases and J lost 8 bases. In nucleotides, the CDR3 is TGTGCCAGCAGTTTTACAGGGGGGGAAGCTTTCTTT. Protein product: CASSFTGGEAFF.

V gene TRBV5-6 combines with J gene TRBJ1-5; D possibly corresponds to TRBD1 (6 bases). V was clipped by 2 bases and J by 0 bases, with 12 bases between them. Germline loops: CDR1 SGHDT, CDR2 YYEEEE. There are 16 residues in the CDR3. CDR3 in DNA: TGTGCCAGCAGCTTCGGGACACTCAATAGCAATCAGCCCCAGCATTTT. Protein sequence: CASSFGTLNSNQPQHF.

In its sample, this clone was seen once. This chain joins TRBV6-5 and TRBJ2-7; 8 bases are shared with TRBD1. V lost 4 bases to trimming and J lost 6 bases; unmatched junction nucleotides: 11. Germline assignment: CDR1 MNHEY and CDR2 SVGAGI. The CDR3 runs to 15 residues. CDR3: CASSSSDRGGREQYF. Here the CDR3 DNA reads TGTGCCAGCAGTTCCTCCGACAGGGGTGGACGCGAGCAGTACTTC.

The V and J genes are TRBV24-1 and TRBJ1-2; 8 nucleotides align to TRBD1. Per the germline V gene, CDR1 is KGHDR and CDR2 is SFDVKD. V was clipped by 8 bases and J by 7 bases; unmatched bases: 8. The CDR3 is made up of 13 amino acids. The CDR3 DNA reads TGTGCCACCAAAGCAGGGGGCAATGGTGGCTACACCTTC. Amino acid sequence: CATKAGGNGGYTF.

V usage is TRBV6-6 and J usage is TRBJ2-3, with D maybe TRBD1 (6 bases). This CDR3 is built from 17 residues. With 5 bases removed from V and 5 bases from J, the gap between germline ends came to 23 bases. Germline CDR1 MNHNY, CDR2 SVGAGI (reference sequence). CDR3 protein: CASSRRDPTGLGDTQYF. DNA of the CDR3: TGTGCCAGCAGTCGAAGGGACCCCACAGGGTTGGGAGATACGCAGTATTTT.

This chain connects TRBV18 to TRBJ2-5; unclear D gene. Germline V CDR1 and CDR2: KGHSH, LQKENI. CDR3 length equals 11 residues. V gave up 6 bases and J gave up 2 bases, with 4 bases separating them. CDR3 DNA: TGTGCCAGCTCTCAGCAAGAGACCCAGTACTTC. It codes for CASSQQETQYF.

This clone was seen many times. V gene TRBV10-3 combines with J gene TRBJ1-2, with TRBD1 identical over 7 bases. Germline V gene data show CDR1 as ENHRY and CDR2 as SYGVKD. Trimming removed 3 bases from V and 7 bases from J; junction bases left unmatched: 2. This CDR3 contains 12 residues. In nucleotides, the CDR3 is TGTGCCATCAGTGACACAGGGGTTGGCTACACCTTC. Its protein is CAISDTGVGYTF.

The chain employs TRBV10-3 and TRBJ2-1; 8 nucleotides agree with TRBD2. Germline-derived CDR1 and CDR2 are ENHRY and SYGVKD. This CDR3 comprises 13 residues. Losses at the gene ends were 10 bases for V and 8 bases for J; bases not matched to a gene: 10. CDR3 nucleotide sequence: TGTGCCACGGGTAGCGGGGCGGGCGATGAGCAGTTCTTC. It is translated as CATGSGAGDEQFF.

The chain employs TRBV4-1 and TRBJ1-1; a possible D gene is TRBD1 (5 bases). The V end was cut by 2 bases, the J end by 0 bases, with 13 bases between. This CDR3 region has 16 residues. Germline V gene sequence: CDR1 MGHRA, CDR2 YSYEKL. CDR3 nucleotide sequence: TGCGCCAGCAGCCAATCCCAGACAGCCTTGAACACTGAAGCTTTCTTT. Translated: CASSQSQTALNTEAFF.

This chain joins TRBV12-3 or TRBV12-4 and TRBJ2-7; D might be TRBD1 (6 bases). The CDR3 loop spans 13 amino acids. Trimming took off 0 bases at V and 7 bases at J, with 10 bases between the two ends. The CDR3 reads CASSLAGATEQYF. The DNA for the CDR3 is TGTGCCAGCAGTTTAGCGGGGGCGACAGAGCAGTACTTC.

The chain combines TRBV28 with TRBJ1-5; D might be TRBD1 (5 bases). This CDR3 contains 15 residues. Deletions cut 3 bases from V and 0 bases from J, with 9 bases between. Germline CDR1 and CDR2: MDHEN and SYDVKM. The CDR3 DNA reads as TGTGCCAGCAGTTTGGGACTCAATAGCAATCAGCCCCAGCATTTT. Its protein product is CASSLGLNSNQPQHF. Using reference TRBV28 and TRBJ1-5 for the parts outside the CDR3, the full variable domain is DVKVTQSSRYLVKRTGEKVFLECVQDMDHENMFWYRQDPGLGLRLIYFSYDVKMKEKGDIPEGYSVSREKKERFSLILESASTNQTSMYLCASSLGLNSNQPQHFGDGTRLSIL.

The chain combines TRBV19 with TRBJ1-1; 8 bases align to TRBD1. Germline V lookup: CDR1 LNHDA, CDR2 SQIVND (reference sequence). This CDR3 spans 17 amino acids. V shed 1 base, J shed 5 bases, and the junction held 12 bases outside the gene matches. The CDR3 DNA follows: TGTGCCAGTAGTATAGGGCCGGTGGACAGGGCAAAAACTGAAGCTTTCTTT. It codes for CASSIGPVDRAKTEAFF.

The chain couples TRBV28 to TRBJ2-7; 7 bases are a match to TRBD1. Germline lookup yields CDR1 MDHEN and CDR2 SYDVKM. Germline trimming cut 2 bases from V and 2 bases from J; bases unmatched to any gene: 6. The CDR3 runs to 15 residues. DNA for the CDR3: TGTGCCAGCAGTTTAGGGACAGCAGAAACCTACGAGCAGTACTTC. Amino acids: CASSLGTAETYEQYF.

V usage is TRBV7-9 and J usage is TRBJ2-5; D possibly corresponds to TRBD1 (5 bases). The V and J ends lost 1 base and 4 bases respectively, with 7 bases between them. This CDR3 contains 13 residues. The V gene's germline CDR1 is SEHNR and CDR2 FQNEAQ (reference sequence). CDR3 sequence (DNA): TGTGCCAGCAGCTTAGTTGGGGCAGAGACCCAGTACTTC. Its protein product is CASSLVGAETQYF.

V and J are TRBV2 and TRBJ2-7, with D hard to call. Deletions cut 4 bases from V and 5 bases from J, with 3 bases between. This CDR3 is 10 amino acids long. CDR1 is SNHLY, CDR2 FYNNEI, per germline. As DNA, the CDR3 is TGTGCCAGCAGTGCGGACGAGCAGTACTTC. Translated: CASSADEQYF. The complete variable domain, with remaining parts taken from reference TRBV2 and TRBJ2-7, reads EPEVTQTPSHQVTQMGQEVILRCVPISNHLYFYWYRQILGQKVEFLVSFYNNEISEKSEIFDDQFSVERPDGSNFTLKIRSTKLEDSAMYFCASSADEQYFGPGTRLTVT.

The chain has TRBV27 and TRBJ2-7; 15 nucleotides agree with TRBD2. Germline CDR1 MNHEY, CDR2 SMNVEV (reference sequence). CDR3 length: 16 residues. The V gene end was trimmed by 2 bases and the J gene end by 2 bases; junction bases not matched to a gene: 1. This CDR3 is CASSLGLAGGPYEQYF. The CDR3, as DNA: TGTGCCAGCAGTTTAGGACTAGCGGGGGGGCCCTACGAGCAGTACTTC.

As to this clone: At the DNA level, this CDR3 is encoded by other sequences in the same sample as well. V is TRBV7-2 and J is TRBJ2-5, with D tentatively TRBD2 (6 bases). The V and J ends lost 1 base and 5 bases respectively, with 8 bases between them. This CDR3 has 13 residues. Germline lookup yields CDR1 SGHTA and CDR2 FQGNSA. The CDR3 is CASSLVGGETQYF. DNA for the CDR3: TGTGCCAGCAGCTTAGTTGGAGGGGAGACCCAGTACTTC.

The chain's CDR3 is CASSFEGEAFF. Here the CDR3 DNA reads TGTGCCAGCAGCTTCGAGGGTGAAGCTTTCTTT. The chain carries TRBV7-9 and TRBJ1-1; D not resolved. V was clipped by 3 bases and J by 7 bases, with 6 bases between them. CDR1 and CDR2 (germline): SEHNR, FQNEAQ (reference sequence). The CDR3 is made up of 11 amino acids.